A selection of T cell receptor beta chains follows, all from one sample in a study of a mutant IDH1 vaccine in newly diagnosed glioma. These receptors lack a known antigen. The table came from immunoSEQ multiplex PCR; TCRdb's copy has only in-frame clones and leaves some out. The sample includes some 31,000 clones, 80% of them seen just once. The source was PBMCs, collected from a glioma patient whose treatment included an IDH1 peptide vaccine. All receptors derive from a woman younger than 30 with glioma. CDR3s include the opening cysteine and the closing phenylalanine or tryptophan. Fields, in order: clone size, V gene, J gene, CDR3 length, D gene, CDR3 protein, CDR3 DNA. D genes are given only for firm matches. Clone size is given for some rows only: seen once, a few or many times, or a class if the clone is expanded.

abundance: NA; v_gene: TRBV29-1; j_gene: TRBJ2-3; len: 16; d_gene: TRBD1; CDR3aa: CSASPRADRSTDTQYF; CDR3nt: TGCAGCGCCTCCCCCCGGGCGGACAGGTCTACGGATACGCAGTATTTT
abundance: once; v_gene: TRBV9; j_gene: TRBJ2-7; len: 14; d_gene: NA; CDR3aa: CASSDRADTYEQYF; CDR3nt: TGTGCCAGCAGCGACAGAGCCGACACTTACGAGCAGTACTTC
abundance: once; v_gene: TRBV4-2; j_gene: TRBJ2-1; len: 16; d_gene: NA; CDR3aa: CASSQESGSSYNEQFF; CDR3nt: TGTGCCAGCAGCCAAGAATCGGGGAGCTCCTACAATGAGCAGTTCTTC
abundance: NA; v_gene: TRBV7-9; j_gene: TRBJ1-1; len: 12; d_gene: NA; CDR3aa: CASSYGTSEAFF; CDR3nt: TGTGCCAGCAGCTACGGGACATCTGAAGCTTTCTTT
abundance: once; v_gene: TRBV13; j_gene: TRBJ1-1; len: 14; d_gene: NA; CDR3aa: CASSLGVVYTEAFF; CDR3nt: TGTGCCAGCAGCCTGGGGGTAGTCTACACTGAAGCTTTCTTT
abundance: NA; v_gene: TRBV7-9; j_gene: TRBJ2-7; len: 14; d_gene: NA; CDR3aa: CASSLPRETHEQYF; CDR3nt: TGTGCCAGCAGCTTACCGCGGGAAACCCACGAGCAGTACTTC
abundance: NA; v_gene: TRBV19; j_gene: TRBJ2-2; len: 15; d_gene: NA; CDR3aa: CASSQSGPYTGELFF; CDR3nt: TGTGCCAGTAGCCAAAGTGGACCTTACACCGGGGAGCTGTTTTTT
abundance: once; v_gene: TRBV20-1; j_gene: TRBJ2-3; len: 11; d_gene: NA; CDR3aa: CSAGDRNTQYF; CDR3nt: TGCAGTGCAGGGGACCGGAATACGCAGTATTTT
abundance: NA; v_gene: TRBV14; j_gene: TRBJ1-1; len: 13; d_gene: NA; CDR3aa: CASSQDFVTEAFF; CDR3nt: TGTGCCAGCAGCCAAGACTTTGTTACTGAAGCTTTCTTT
abundance: once; v_gene: TRBV13; j_gene: TRBJ2-7; len: 14; d_gene: NA; CDR3aa: CASSAQDGRYEQYF; CDR3nt: TGTGCCAGCAGCGCCCAAGACGGCCGTTACGAGCAGTACTTC
abundance: NA; v_gene: TRBV5-1; j_gene: TRBJ2-7; len: 18; d_gene: TRBD2; CDR3aa: CASSPGLAGGWSSYEQYF; CDR3nt: TGCGCCAGCAGCCCGGGACTAGCGGGAGGCTGGAGCTCCTACGAGCAGTACTTC
abundance: few; v_gene: TRBV27; j_gene: TRBJ1-1; len: 16; d_gene: NA; CDR3aa: CASTLRGGLGNTEAFF; CDR3nt: TGTGCCAGCACTCTGAGGGGAGGACTAGGAAACACTGAAGCTTTCTTT
abundance: NA; v_gene: TRBV5-6; j_gene: TRBJ2-7; len: 14; d_gene: TRBD1; CDR3aa: CASSFQGATYEQYF; CDR3nt: TGTGCCAGCAGCTTCCAGGGGGCGACCTACGAGCAGTACTTC
abundance: NA; v_gene: TRBV6-1; j_gene: TRBJ1-5; len: 14; d_gene: NA; CDR3aa: CASSLVGGDQPQHF; CDR3nt: TGTGCCAGCAGTCTCGTAGGGGGGGATCAGCCCCAGCATTTT
abundance: NA; v_gene: TRBV6-6; j_gene: TRBJ2-2; len: 13; d_gene: TRBD2; CDR3aa: CASGRGAAGELFF; CDR3nt: TGTGCCAGCGGGCGGGGGGCCGCGGGGGAGCTGTTTTTT
abundance: NA; v_gene: TRBV4-2; j_gene: TRBJ1-2; len: 14; d_gene: NA; CDR3aa: CASSQQGFHYGYTF; CDR3nt: TGTGCCAGCAGCCAACAGGGATTCCACTATGGCTACACCTTC
abundance: NA; v_gene: TRBV7-9; j_gene: TRBJ2-7; len: 12; d_gene: NA; CDR3aa: CASSLVDYEQYF; CDR3nt: TGTGCCAGCAGCTTAGTGGACTACGAGCAGTACTTC
abundance: NA; v_gene: TRBV7-2; j_gene: TRBJ1-2; len: 13; d_gene: NA; CDR3aa: CASSPGVGDGYTF; CDR3nt: TGTGCCAGCAGCCCGGGGGTGGGGGATGGCTACACCTTC
abundance: once; v_gene: TRBV6-5; j_gene: TRBJ1-4; len: 15; d_gene: NA; CDR3aa: CASSYGDVANEKLFF; CDR3nt: TGTGCCAGCAGTTACGGGGACGTGGCTAATGAAAAACTGTTTTTT
abundance: NA; v_gene: TRBV2; j_gene: TRBJ2-5; len: 14; d_gene: NA; CDR3aa: CASSGRGFQETQYF; CDR3nt: TGTGCCAGCAGTGGGCGGGGATTTCAAGAGACCCAGTACTTC
abundance: NA; v_gene: TRBV10-3; j_gene: TRBJ1-5; len: 15; d_gene: NA; CDR3aa: CAIGTVGLAGQPQHF; CDR3nt: TGTGCCATCGGTACTGTAGGGCTGGCCGGTCAGCCCCAGCATTTT
abundance: once; v_gene: TRBV7-2; j_gene: TRBJ2-3; len: 16; d_gene: TRBD2; CDR3aa: CASSITSGTSTDTQYF; CDR3nt: TGTGCCAGCAGCATCACTAGCGGAACTAGCACAGATACGCAGTATTTT
abundance: NA; v_gene: TRBV2; j_gene: TRBJ2-2; len: 14; d_gene: TRBD2; CDR3aa: CARRTSGGTGELFF; CDR3nt: TGTGCCAGGAGAACTAGCGGAGGGACCGGGGAGCTGTTTTTT
abundance: NA; v_gene: TRBV7-9; j_gene: TRBJ2-3; len: 16; d_gene: NA; CDR3aa: CASSLSRDSYTDTQYF; CDR3nt: TGTGCCAGCAGCTTAAGTCGGGACTCATACACAGATACGCAGTATTTT
abundance: NA; v_gene: TRBV5-1; j_gene: TRBJ2-3; len: 16; d_gene: NA; CDR3aa: CASSPGPGTYTDTQYF; CDR3nt: TGCGCCAGCAGCCCCGGCCCCGGGACATACACAGATACGCAGTATTTT
abundance: NA; v_gene: TRBV7-9; j_gene: TRBJ1-2; len: 14; d_gene: TRBD1; CDR3aa: CASSPQGVGYGYTF; CDR3nt: TGTGCCAGCAGCCCACAGGGGGTGGGCTATGGCTACACCTTC
abundance: NA; v_gene: TRBV27; j_gene: TRBJ1-4; len: 21; d_gene: TRBD1; CDR3aa: CASSMSQFSAGTGGLDEKLFF; CDR3nt: TGTGCCAGCAGTATGTCGCAATTCTCGGCCGGGACAGGGGGCCTCGATGAAAAACTGTTTTTT
abundance: NA; v_gene: TRBV14; j_gene: TRBJ2-1; len: 19; d_gene: TRBD1; CDR3aa: CASSQQVGQGRGSYNEQFF; CDR3nt: TGTGCCAGCAGCCAGCAAGTAGGACAGGGCAGGGGTTCCTACAATGAGCAGTTCTTC
abundance: NA; v_gene: TRBV6-5; j_gene: TRBJ1-2; len: 15; d_gene: NA; CDR3aa: CASTPAGRKNYGYTF; CDR3nt: TGTGCCAGCACTCCCGCGGGCAGAAAAAACTATGGCTACACCTTC
abundance: NA; v_gene: TRBV11-2; j_gene: TRBJ1-6; len: 15; d_gene: NA; CDR3aa: CASREGPYPNSPLHF; CDR3nt: TGTGCCAGCAGGGAGGGACCGTACCCGAATTCACCCCTCCACTTT
abundance: few; v_gene: TRBV5-1; j_gene: TRBJ1-1; len: 14; d_gene: TRBD1; CDR3aa: CASSWTGTNTEAFF; CDR3nt: TGCGCCAGCAGCTGGACAGGGACGAACACTGAAGCTTTCTTT
abundance: NA; v_gene: TRBV6-5; j_gene: TRBJ1-2; len: 13; d_gene: NA; CDR3aa: CASRINRGYGYTF; CDR3nt: TGTGCCAGCAGGATAAATAGGGGTTATGGCTACACCTTC
abundance: NA; v_gene: TRBV10-3; j_gene: TRBJ2-7; len: 15; d_gene: TRBD2; CDR3aa: CAISDTLAGGYEQYF; CDR3nt: TGTGCCATCAGTGATACACTAGCGGGAGGCTACGAGCAGTACTTC
abundance: NA; v_gene: TRBV11-2; j_gene: TRBJ2-5; len: 16; d_gene: NA; CDR3aa: CASSFGLAEPGETQYF; CDR3nt: TGTGCCAGCAGCTTTGGGCTCGCGGAGCCCGGGGAGACCCAGTACTTC
abundance: NA; v_gene: TRBV6-6; j_gene: TRBJ2-3; len: 13; d_gene: NA; CDR3aa: CASSPASPDTQYF; CDR3nt: TGTGCCAGCAGTCCAGCCTCTCCAGATACGCAGTATTTT
abundance: NA; v_gene: TRBV5-4; j_gene: TRBJ1-1; len: 15; d_gene: TRBD1; CDR3aa: CASSLSAGGMTEAFF; CDR3nt: TGTGCCAGCAGCTTGTCGGCAGGGGGCATGACTGAAGCTTTCTTT
abundance: NA; v_gene: TRBV5-1; j_gene: TRBJ1-2; len: 16; d_gene: TRBD1; CDR3aa: CASSLAGGVGNYGYTF; CDR3nt: TGCGCCAGCAGCTTGGCAGGGGGCGTGGGTAACTATGGCTACACCTTC
abundance: NA; v_gene: TRBV7-9; j_gene: TRBJ2-3; len: 14; d_gene: NA; CDR3aa: CASSLEGSTDTQYF; CDR3nt: TGTGCCAGCAGCTTAGAAGGGAGCACAGATACGCAGTATTTT
abundance: NA; v_gene: TRBV6-1; j_gene: TRBJ2-2; len: 14; d_gene: TRBD1; CDR3aa: CASSGTGGTGELFF; CDR3nt: TGTGCCAGCAGCGGGACAGGGGGCACCGGGGAGCTGTTTTTT
abundance: NA; v_gene: TRBV5-6; j_gene: TRBJ2-5; len: 13; d_gene: NA; CDR3aa: CASSLTLQETQYF; CDR3nt: TGTGCCAGCAGCTTAACTTTACAAGAGACCCAGTACTTC
abundance: NA; v_gene: TRBV21-1; j_gene: TRBJ1-6; len: 14; d_gene: NA; CDR3aa: CASSKVAGHSPLHF; CDR3nt: TGTGCCAGCAGCAAAGTGGCGGGCCATTCACCCCTCCACTTT
abundance: NA; v_gene: TRBV14; j_gene: TRBJ1-2; len: 15; d_gene: TRBD1; CDR3aa: CASSQGQGFSYGYTF; CDR3nt: TGTGCCAGCAGCCAGGGACAGGGATTTTCCTATGGCTACACCTTC
abundance: NA; v_gene: TRBV5-1; j_gene: TRBJ1-3; len: 13; d_gene: NA; CDR3aa: CASSSDVSNTIYF; CDR3nt: TGCGCCAGCAGCTCTGATGTATCAAACACCATATATTTT
abundance: once; v_gene: TRBV4-2; j_gene: TRBJ2-3; len: 17; d_gene: TRBD2; CDR3aa: CASSRDLLAGVTDTQYF; CDR3nt: TGTGCCAGCAGCCGGGACCTACTTGCGGGGGTCACAGATACGCAGTATTTT
abundance: NA; v_gene: TRBV7-9; j_gene: TRBJ2-3; len: 15; d_gene: NA; CDR3aa: CASSLAPGRDPGQYF; CDR3nt: TGTGCCAGCAGCTTAGCTCCGGGACGGGACCCGGGGCAGTATTTT
abundance: NA; v_gene: TRBV6-6; j_gene: TRBJ1-3; len: 13; d_gene: NA; CDR3aa: CASSQGVGNTIYF; CDR3nt: TGTGCCAGCAGTCAAGGGGTTGGAAACACCATATATTTT
abundance: NA; v_gene: TRBV7-9; j_gene: TRBJ1-5; len: 15; d_gene: TRBD1; CDR3aa: CASSLTGDESQPQHF; CDR3nt: TGTGCCAGCAGCTTAACAGGGGATGAATCTCAGCCCCAGCATTTT
abundance: few; v_gene: TRBV7-2; j_gene: TRBJ2-4; len: 13; d_gene: NA; CDR3aa: CASRRDTGNIQYF; CDR3nt: TGTGCCAGCAGACGTGACACGGGAAACATTCAGTACTTC
abundance: NA; v_gene: TRBV7-9; j_gene: TRBJ2-3; len: 16; d_gene: NA; CDR3aa: CASSLQGNSGTDTQYF; CDR3nt: TGTGCCAGCAGCTTACAGGGCAACTCGGGCACAGATACGCAGTATTTT
abundance: once; v_gene: TRBV9; j_gene: TRBJ1-1; len: 15; d_gene: NA; CDR3aa: CASSVQTGLRTEAFF; CDR3nt: TGTGCCAGCAGCGTCCAGACAGGCCTCAGGACTGAAGCTTTCTTT
abundance: NA; v_gene: TRBV28; j_gene: TRBJ2-3; len: 15; d_gene: TRBD2; CDR3aa: CASRPTSAPSDTQYF; CDR3nt: TGTGCCAGCAGACCGACTAGCGCCCCGTCGGATACGCAGTATTTT